Following are 30 T cell receptor beta chains from one sample sequenced in a study of blood T cells in healthy people across ages. The second PCR ran roughly 7 to 11 cycles with a sample-barcoded 5' primer and J-beta primers. MiXCR was run by TCRdb on the 5' RACE reads, yielding one entry per CDR3 protein. The sample includes roughly 1.4 million distinct CDR3 sequences, roughly 60% of them seen just once. Sequenced material: blood. The receptors shown here come from a man aged 18-30 years in good health.

This clonotype was counted a single time. V is TRBV20-1 and J is TRBJ2-2; a possible D gene is TRBD2 (6 bases). Germline CDR1 DFQATT, CDR2 SNEGSKA (reference sequence). V dropped 5 bases and J dropped 3 bases, with 13 bases sitting between them. The CDR3 contains 14 residues. CDR3 bases: TGCAGTGCTTCCCGGGAGTTGGACACCGGGGAGCTGTTTTTT. This sequence encodes CSASRELDTGELFF.

This sequence joins TRBV12-3 or TRBV12-4 and TRBJ2-1; 7 bases line up with TRBD2. The V and J ends lost 5 bases and 9 bases, in that order; junction bases with no gene match: 4. This CDR3 is built from 12 residues. The CDR3 is CASSLIAGEQFF. The CDR3 DNA follows: TGTGCCAGCAGTCTAATAGCGGGTGAGCAGTTCTTC.

V is TRBV29-1 and J is TRBJ1-2; possible D gene TRBD1, 6 bases. This CDR3 spans 15 amino acids. Deletions cut 1 base from V and 3 bases from J, with 15 bases between. Per germline, CDR1 SQVTM and CDR2 ANQGSEA. CDR3 in amino acids: CSVEGQGWIDYGYTF. CDR3 sequence (DNA): TGCAGCGTTGAAGGCCAGGGGTGGATTGACTATGGCTACACCTTC.

The chain carries TRBV21-1 and TRBJ2-3; the D call in the table, TRBD1, was not verified against the DNA. TRBV21-1 is a pseudogene. CDR3 size: 18 residues. The CDR3 DNA sequence: TGTGCCAGCAGGCCCCACAGGGAGAGGAGCAATCATCAAGATACGCAGTATTTT. Protein product: CASRPHRERSNHQDTQYF.

This rearrangement joins TRBV29-1 to TRBJ1-1; D perhaps matches TRBD1 (6 bases). V was shortened by 2 bases and J by 4 bases, with 11 bases between the two germline ends. Germline CDR1 is SQVTM and CDR2 is ANQGSEA. The CDR3 is made up of 13 amino acids. Written as DNA, the CDR3 is TGCAGCGTTGAATGGGGGGGCGGCACTGAAGCTTTCTTT. This codes for CSVEWGGGTEAFF.

The rearrangement uses TRBV29-1 and TRBJ2-6; no reliable D call. This CDR3 comprises 15 residues. Trimming left V 3 bases short and J 2 bases short, with 11 bases between. Germline V gene sequence: CDR1 SQVTM, CDR2 ANQGSEA. CDR3 bases: TGCAGCGTTGACGGCGGAATAGCTGGGGCCAACGTCCTGACTTTC. Its protein is CSVDGGIAGANVLTF.

This sequence joins TRBV10-3 and TRBJ2-1, with 9 bases identical to TRBD1. Trimming took 8 bases from V and 8 from J; bases not matched to a gene: 4. The CDR3 consists of 12 residues. Germline V gene lookup returns CDR1 ENHRY and CDR2 SYGVKD. The CDR3 reads CAIRDRGDEQFF. In nucleotides, the CDR3 is TGTGCCATCCGCGACAGGGGGGATGAGCAGTTCTTC.

The rearrangement links TRBV27 to TRBJ1-5; D is undetermined. Germline assignment: CDR1 MNHEY and CDR2 SMNVEV (reference sequence). Trimming took 4 bases from V and 11 from J, leaving 15 bases between them. The CDR3 is 13 residues long. This CDR3 is CASSSLTEQAQHF. In nucleotides, the CDR3 is TGTGCCAGCAGTTCTCTCACGGAGCAGGCCCAGCATTTT.

This clonotype occurred once. The gene calls are TRBV12-3 or TRBV12-4 and TRBJ2-7; perhaps D is TRBD1 or TRBD2 (5 bases each). The V gene lost 6 bases and the J gene lost 1 base, with 10 bases spanning the gap. The CDR3 runs to 13 residues. The CDR3: CASRADTSYEQYF. The CDR3 DNA sequence: TGTGCCAGCAGAGCGGACACGTCCTACGAGCAGTACTTC.

The rearrangement links TRBV6-1 to TRBJ2-3; 7 bases fit TRBD1. This CDR3 comprises 15 residues. Germline CDR1 and CDR2: MNHNS and SASEGT. Germline trimming cut 6 bases from V and 2 bases from J; bases unmatched to any gene: 8. The CDR3: CASSPPGQHTDTQYF. The CDR3 bases are TGTGCCAGCAGCCCCCCGGGACAGCACACAGATACGCAGTATTTT.

The rearrangement uses TRBV20-1 and TRBJ2-3; D remains unclear. The V end was cut by 3 bases, the J end by 2 bases, with 9 bases between. Per germline, CDR1 DFQATT and CDR2 SNEGSKA (reference sequence). The CDR3 spans 13 residues. CDR3: CSASRRDTDTQYF. The CDR3 coding sequence is TGCAGTGCTAGTCGGAGAGACACAGATACGCAGTATTTT.

The chain has TRBV20-1 and TRBJ2-3, with 12 bases identical to TRBD2. CDR3 length: 16 residues. The V segment lost 3 bases and the J segment 2 bases; nucleotides outside the gene matches: 6. The germline V gene encodes CDR1 DFQATT and CDR2 SNEGSKA (reference sequence). CDR3 loop: CSASWASGGDTDTQYF. Here the CDR3 DNA reads TGCAGTGCTAGTTGGGCTAGCGGGGGGGACACAGATACGCAGTATTTT.

The chain links TRBV4-3 to TRBJ2-3; D is tentatively TRBD1 or TRBD2 (5 bases each). The CDR3 spans 14 residues. V was clipped by 4 bases and J by 3 bases, with 11 bases between them. Per germline, CDR1 LGHNA and CDR2 YSLEER. CDR3 sequence (DNA): TGCGCCAGCAGCCCTGGATGGGGGACAGATACGCAGTATTTT. Residues: CASSPGWGTDTQYF.

The J gene is TRBJ2-4, the V gene TRBV21-1; the table's D gene call, TRBD2, was not cross checked with the DNA. The DNA end is a closer match to TRBJ2-7, so the J assignment may be wrong. TRBV21-1 is flagged as a pseudogene. This CDR3 contains 15 residues. The CDR3 spells CASSGGAVRVSEQYF. The CDR3 nucleotides are TGTGCCAGCTCGGGGGGAGCGGTCCGGGTTAGCGAGCAGTACTTC.

The gene calls are TRBV11-2 and TRBJ2-4; either TRBD1 or TRBD2 may fit D (6 bases each). Trimming removed 1 base from V and 8 bases from J, with 18 bases in between. This CDR3 is 16 amino acids long. Germline values: CDR1 SGHAT, CDR2 FQNNGV. The CDR3 region is CASSLGWATEGDIQYF. CDR3 DNA sequence: TGTGCCAGCAGCTTAGGCTGGGCCACGGAGGGGGACATTCAGTACTTC.

In this sample, this clonotype turned up many times. The chain is built from TRBV20-1 and TRBJ2-1; D call uncertain. Germline loops: CDR1 DFQATT, CDR2 SNEGSKA (reference sequence). Trimming cost V 2 bases and J 6 bases, with 17 bases left between them. This CDR3 is 15 amino acids long. CDR3 sequence (DNA): TGCAGTGCTAGAAATCTACCAAACCTGGGCAATGAGCAGTTCTTC. Translation: CSARNLPNLGNEQFF.

The CDR3 coding sequence is TGTGCCAGCTCACCAGTCACTGCGGCCTACGAGCAGTACTTC. Encoded protein: CASSPVTAAYEQYF. This sequence joins TRBV18 and TRBJ2-7, with D uncertain. This CDR3 is built from 14 residues. V gave up 2 bases and J gave up 2 bases, with 10 bases separating them. CDR1 and CDR2 (germline): KGHSH, LQKENI.

The rearrangement uses TRBV20-1 and TRBJ2-3, with 10 bases identical to TRBD2. This CDR3 contains 18 residues. The germline gives CDR1 DFQATT, CDR2 SNEGSKA (reference sequence). J lost 9 bases, V lost 3 bases, and 21 bases had no gene match. CDR3: CSARALAGRGVKVGTQYF. The CDR3 region has the DNA TGCAGTGCTAGGGCACTAGCGGGGCGGGGGGTTAAGGTTGGGACGCAGTATTTT.

The chain is built from TRBV4-1 and TRBJ1-3; perhaps TRBD1 as D (5 bases). Germline V lookup: CDR1 MGHRA, CDR2 YSYEKL. The V end lost 4 bases, the J end lost 4 bases, and 11 bases lay between the germline ends. CDR3 length: 14 amino acids. The CDR3 DNA reads as TGCGCCAGCAGCCCCGGGGGACGAGGAAACACCATATATTTT. Residues: CASSPGGRGNTIYF.

This clonotype showed up just a few times. The rearrangement uses TRBV20-1 and TRBJ2-5; 7 bases match TRBD1. The CDR3 spans 16 residues. V shed 0 bases and J 5 bases; nucleotides not matched to a gene: 12. Germline V gene sequence: CDR1 DFQATT, CDR2 SNEGSKA (reference sequence). The CDR3 DNA sequence: TGCAGTGCTAGAGATCCCCGTGGACAGGCTTGGGAGACCCAGTACTTC. The encoded protein is CSARDPRGQAWETQYF.

The J gene is TRBJ2-7, the V gene TRBV12-3 or TRBV12-4; 7 bases match TRBD1. J was trimmed by 0 bases and V by 7 bases; bases with no gene match: 9. CDR3 size: 15 residues. The chain's CDR3 is CASTLGGRSSYEQYF. The CDR3 coding sequence is TGTGCCAGCACCTTAGGGGGCCGTAGCTCCTACGAGCAGTACTTC.

This chain connects TRBV12-3 or TRBV12-4 to TRBJ1-4; TRBD1 matches at 7 bases. The CDR3 extends over 14 amino acids. With 9 bases clipped from V and 4 bases from J, the junction kept 8 bases outside the gene matches. CDR3 DNA sequence: TGTGCCAGTGGGCCGGGACAGAGTAATGAAAAACTGTTTTTT. This codes for CASGPGQSNEKLFF.

V and J are TRBV29-1 and TRBJ2-1, with D uncertain. The CDR3 length is 15 residues. Germline loops: CDR1 SQVTM, CDR2 ANQGSEA. Trimming stripped 0 bases from V and 0 bases from J, with 9 bases between. The CDR3: CSVEDGHSSYNEQFF. DNA for the CDR3: TGCAGCGTTGAAGATGGGCACAGCTCCTACAATGAGCAGTTCTTC.

The V and J genes are TRBV29-1 and TRBJ2-1, with TRBD2 identical over 8 bases. V dropped 4 bases and J dropped 7; count of bases not matched to a gene: 9. Germline lookup yields CDR1 SQVTM and CDR2 ANQGSEA. The CDR3 loop spans 14 amino acids. CDR3 bases: TGCAGCGTTGGTTCGAGCGGGAGTATGAATGAGCAGTTCTTC. Its translation: CSVGSSGSMNEQFF.

A few counts support this clonotype. This chain joins TRBV7-2 and TRBJ2-5; 8 positions match TRBD1. The DNA end is a closer match to TRBJ2-7, so the J assignment may be wrong. CDR3 length equals 17 residues. Germline V gene data show CDR1 as SGHTA and CDR2 as FQGNSA. CDR3 amino acids: CASSGWQGATKTYEQYF. In DNA, the CDR3 is TGTGCCAGCAGCGGTTGGCAGGGGGCGACTAAAACCTACGAGCAGTACTTC.

This clonotype was seen a handful of times. V is TRBV6-5 and J is TRBJ2-5; 8 bases line up with TRBD1. This CDR3 is built from 15 residues. J was trimmed by 2 bases and V by 2 bases; bases with no gene match: 4. Germline loops: CDR1 MNHEY, CDR2 SVGAGI. CDR3 nucleotides: TGTGCCAGCAGTTACGGACAGGGTGGACAAGAGACCCAGTACTTC. It codes for CASSYGQGGQETQYF.

J is TRBJ2-5 and V is TRBV4-3; D call uncertain. Trimming removed 4 bases from V and 0 bases from J, with 15 bases in between. The CDR3 covers 16 residues. Germline-derived CDR1 and CDR2 are LGHNA and YSLEER. CDR3 sequence: CASSPELASYQETQYF. The CDR3 DNA reads TGCGCCAGCAGCCCAGAACTGGCGTCGTACCAAGAGACCCAGTACTTC.

The CDR3 DNA reads as TGTGCCAGCAGTCATCTCTCGGAGACCCAGTACTTC. Translated, it gives CASSHLSETQYF. This rearrangement joins TRBV11-2 to TRBJ2-5, with D hard to call. This CDR3 is built from 12 residues. V gave up 6 bases and J gave up 5 bases, with 10 bases separating them. Germline-derived CDR1 and CDR2 are SGHAT and FQNNGV.

This clonotype was picked up one time. J is TRBJ2-5 and V is TRBV28; TRBD2 matches 10 bases. The germline V gene encodes CDR1 MDHEN and CDR2 SYDVKM. Trimming cost V 5 bases and J 4 bases; bases outside gene matches: 10. The CDR3 spans 16 residues. In DNA, the CDR3 is TGTGCCAGCAGTCATATCCCTCGGACTAGCGGAGAGACCCAGTACTTC. Translation gives CASSHIPRTSGETQYF.

This clonotype has at least ten counts. This sequence joins TRBV6-4 and TRBJ2-3; 10 bases agree with TRBD2. CDR1 is MRHNA and CDR2 is SNTAGT in the germline V gene. Trimming removed 6 bases from V and 4 bases from J; junction bases left unmatched: 7. The CDR3 length is 15 residues. The CDR3 is CASRSSSGSPDTQYF. The DNA for the CDR3 is TGTGCCAGCAGATCCTCTAGCGGGAGCCCAGATACGCAGTATTTT.